This is a list of T cell receptor beta chains from one sample in a study of response to subunit inactivated influenza vaccine. TCRdb re-analysed the RT-PCR reads in MiXCR, keeping a single row per CDR3 protein. The sample has 550,000 to 800,000 distinct CDR3 sequences, roughly 14% seen once. The source material was PBMCs from blood, sampled around two weeks before vaccination. The receptor set was obtained from a man between 45 and 60 years old who received an inactivated influenza vaccine. Each CDR3 is given with its conserved first and last residue. A D gene is named only where the DNA matches it firmly. A row's size may be missing; if present it is once, few, many or a size class.

V gene	J gene	D gene	clone size	CDR3 protein	CDR3 DNA
TRBV4-2	TRBJ1-2	.	.	CASSQGAGAGGYTF	TGTGCCAGCAGCCAAGGAGCGGGGGCGGGGGGCTACACCTTC
TRBV20-1	TRBJ2-7	TRBD2	.	CSASELAGGPSLGYEQYF	TGCAGTGCTAGTGAACTAGCGGGAGGGCCGAGCCTAGGATACGAGCAGTACTTC
TRBV15	TRBJ2-3	TRBD1	.	CATSRTGGDTQYF	TGTGCCACCAGCAGGACAGGGGGAGATACGCAGTATTTT
TRBV5-1	TRBJ2-2	TRBD2	.	CASSLSSGTSPGELFF	TGCGCCAGCAGCTTATCGTCCGGGACTAGTCCCGGGGAGCTGTTTTTT
TRBV12-3/TRBV12-4	TRBJ1-1	TRBD1	.	CASRPQGSKGAEAFF	TGTGCCAGCAGGCCACAGGGGTCTAAGGGGGCTGAAGCTTTCTTT
TRBV12-3/TRBV12-4	TRBJ1-2	.	.	CASSFATGYGGGYTF	TGTGCCAGCAGTTTTGCGACAGGCTACGGCGGTGGCTACACCTTC
TRBV6-2/TRBV6-3	TRBJ2-7	.	.	CASSYTWRSGPSGFEQYF	TGTGCCAGCAGTTACACCTGGAGATCGGGACCCTCAGGTTTCGAGCAGTACTTC
TRBV12-3/TRBV12-4	TRBJ1-6	.	.	CASSLAVSRLGRSPLHF	TGTGCCAGCAGTTTAGCGGTCAGTCGCCTCGGAAGGTCACCCCTCCACTTT
TRBV3-1	TRBJ2-1	.	few	CASSYYSDYNEQFF	TGTGCCAGCAGTTACTACAGCGACTACAATGAGCAGTTCTTC
TRBV12-3/TRBV12-4	TRBJ2-7	.	few	CASSFLTYYEQYF	TGTGCCAGCAGTTTCCTGACATACTACGAGCAGTACTTC
TRBV29-1	TRBJ1-1	.	.	CSARRQENTEAFF	TGCAGCGCTCGCCGACAGGAGAACACTGAAGCTTTCTTT
TRBV5-8	TRBJ1-5	.	few	CASSLLQPFNQPQHF	TGTGCCAGCAGCTTGTTGCAGCCGTTCAATCAGCCCCAGCATTTT
TRBV28	TRBJ2-1	TRBD2	few	CASSLMLAGGNEQFF	TGTGCCAGCAGTTTAATGCTAGCGGGAGGTAATGAGCAGTTCTTC
TRBV18	TRBJ1-3	.	few	CASSQLQPFDSGNTIYF	TGTGCCAGCTCACAACTCCAGCCGTTCGACTCTGGAAACACCATATATTTT
TRBV7-2	TRBJ1-5	.	few	CASSPPGYNQPQHF	TGTGCCAGCAGCCCACCGGGTTACAATCAGCCCCAGCATTTT
TRBV10-3	TRBJ2-6	TRBD2	.	CAISEGGVGANVLTF	TGTGCCATCAGTGAGGGGGGGGTTGGGGCCAACGTCCTGACTTTC
TRBV5-1	TRBJ1-3	.	.	CASSLGQQGNTIYF	TGCGCCAGCAGCTTGGGACAGCAAGGAAACACCATATATTTT
TRBV7-3	TRBJ2-1	TRBD2	.	CASSLSGLADYSSYNEQFF	TGTGCCAGCAGCTTATCGGGACTAGCGGATTACAGCTCCTACAATGAGCAGTTCTTC
TRBV20-1	TRBJ2-3	.	.	CSASRGPDTQYF	TGCAGTGCTAGCCGGGGGCCAGATACGCAGTATTTT
TRBV5-1	TRBJ2-1	.	few	CASSIKDTYNEQFF	TGCGCCAGCAGTATAAAGGATACCTACAATGAGCAGTTCTTC
TRBV7-9	TRBJ1-5	.	.	CASSHVGWYSNQPQHF	TGTGCCAGCAGCCACGTCGGGTGGTATAGCAATCAGCCCCAGCATTTT
TRBV7-2	TRBJ1-2	TRBD1	.	CASRGTGDTYGYTF	TGTGCCAGCAGAGGGACAGGGGATACCTATGGCTACACCTTC
TRBV2	TRBJ1-6	.	many	CASRTGRSSYNSPLHF	TGTGCCAGCAGGACGGGACGGAGCTCCTATAATTCACCCCTCCACTTT
TRBV6-5	TRBJ1-5	TRBD1	.	CASSYSVRGRYGNQPQHF	TGTGCCAGCAGTTACTCGGTCAGGGGGAGGTATGGGAATCAGCCCCAGCATTTT
TRBV7-9	TRBJ1-4	.	.	CASSHPTGMSEKLFF	TGTGCCAGCAGCCACCCGACCGGGATGTCGGAAAAACTGTTTTTT
TRBV15	TRBJ2-3	.	.	CATSRGQISTDTQYF	TGTGCCACCAGCAGAGGACAGATTAGCACAGATACGCAGTATTTT
TRBV10-3	TRBJ1-1	.	few	CAISAITNTEAFF	TGTGCCATCAGTGCCATAACGAACACTGAAGCTTTCTTT
TRBV11-1	TRBJ2-7	.	.	CASSLSDGTLGEQYF	TGTGCCAGCAGCTTATCAGACGGGACCCTCGGCGAGCAGTACTTC
TRBV30	TRBJ2-1	TRBD2	.	CAWSGLAEEYNEQFF	TGTGCCTGGAGTGGACTAGCGGAAGAATACAATGAGCAGTTCTTC
TRBV27	TRBJ2-6	.	many	CASSALSGANVLTF	TGTGCCAGCAGTGCCCTCTCTGGGGCCAACGTCCTGACTTTC
TRBV10-3	TRBJ1-2	TRBD1	few	CAIRRQGPHYGYTF	TGTGCCATCAGACGACAGGGGCCGCACTATGGCTACACCTTC
TRBV5-1	TRBJ2-2	.	.	CASSFPLGAGELFF	TGCGCCAGCAGCTTCCCGCTAGGAGCCGGGGAGCTGTTTTTT
TRBV4-2	TRBJ2-5	.	few	CASGFSGAETQYF	TGTGCCAGCGGCTTTTCAGGGGCAGAGACCCAGTACTTC
TRBV5-1	TRBJ2-3	.	many	CASSLAPDTQYF	TGTGCCAGCAGCTTAGCCCCAGATACGCAGTATTTT
TRBV7-2	TRBJ2-1	.	.	CASSLGLVLGF	TGTGCCAGCAGCTTAGGGTTAGTACTTGGGTTC
TRBV5-1	TRBJ2-5	TRBD1	many	CASSGGQGKETQYF	TGCGCCAGCAGCGGGGGACAGGGTAAAGAGACCCAGTACTTC
TRBV4-2	TRBJ2-3	TRBD2	.	CASSLLAGESDTQYF	TGTGCCAGCAGTTTACTAGCGGGAGAATCAGATACGCAGTATTTT
TRBV27	TRBJ1-1	.	.	CASSLFALGAYTEAFF	TGTGCCAGCAGTTTATTTGCGCTGGGGGCTTACACTGAAGCTTTCTTT
TRBV7-6	TRBJ2-1	TRBD2	.	CASSLRLLAAYNEQFF	TGTGCCAGCAGCTTAAGGTTGCTAGCGGCCTACAATGAGCAGTTCTTC
TRBV2	TRBJ2-7	TRBD1	.	CASKKTGGSYEQYF	TGTGCCAGCAAGAAGACAGGGGGTTCCTACGAGCAGTACTTC
TRBV18	TRBJ1-1	TRBD1	.	CASSPKTGGWNTEAFF	TGTGCCAGCTCACCCAAAACAGGGGGGTGGAACACTGAAGCTTTCTTT
TRBV20-1	TRBJ1-5	.	.	CSAIQGSNQPQHF	TGCAGTGCTATCCAGGGGAGCAATCAGCCCCAGCATTTT